This TCR beta chain was captured by sequencing in a study of shared clonotypes between healthy human individuals. Study-level points and caveats: A reduction in generation probabilities was seen for non-shared clonotypes relative to those shared by all four donors.

Germline-derived CDR1 and CDR2 are SGHTA and FQGNSA. The CDR3 spans 14 residues. V gave up 2 bases and J gave up 2 bases, with 8 bases separating them. Points on this clone: Its antigen remains unknown.

Replicate sorted-subset PCRs were loaded with around 220 ng DNA, 31,000 or so T cell genomes. The repertoire was sequenced with immunoSEQ multiplex PCR; TCRdb's copy has only in-frame clones and lacks some. The sample has a few hundred thousand clones; around 97% are singletons. This chain uses TRBV7-2 with TRBJ2-3; D unclear. The receptor was isolated from a woman in her twenties or thirties in good health. What was sequenced was naive CD4+ T cells sorted from blood. Subset: CD45RA+ positively selected. The CDR3 nucleotides read TGTGCCAGCAGCTTAAGCAGATACACAGATACGCAGTATTTT. The encoded protein is CASSLSRYTDTQYF.